This T cell receptor (beta chain) appears in the sequencing data of a study of CD8 T cells in Susac syndrome. Reverse transcription of roughly 0.5 to 1 ug RNA was carried out with random hexamers. TCRdb redid the calling of the immunoSEQ multiplex PCR reads with MiXCR, one entry per CDR3 protein. Of 160,000 or so distinct CDR3 sequences listed, around 96% are singletons. From blood CD8+ and CD4+ T cells, the TCR beta chain was sequenced. The multiple sclerosis controls were treatment-naive patients with relapsing-remitting disease that was stable or active. TEMRA cells underwent FACS enrichment and CD8+ and CD4+ T cells underwent negative isolation. The germline V gene encodes CDR1 LGHDT and CDR2 YNNKEL (reference sequence). CDR3 length equals 12 residues. V was shortened by 3 bases and J by 4 bases, with 6 bases between the two germline ends.

V usage is TRBV3-1 and J usage is TRBJ1-2; D remains ambiguous. The origin of this receptor is a human donor with multiple sclerosis. The sequencing sample was made of CD8+ T cells from PBMCs. For the CDR3, the DNA is TGTGCCAGCAGCCAGGACTTCTATGGCTACACCTTC. Translation: CASSQDFYGYTF.